Below are 17 T cell receptor beta chains sequenced from a single sample in a study of T cell responses to AZD1222 COVID-19 vaccine (dated by TCRdb to the early 2020s). Interpreted using the paper, the time point label stands for: baseline before first vaccination. This sample's treatment or condition label indicates: meningococcal conjugate vaccine given as trial control. Receptors were amplified or captured by the immunoSEQ multiplex PCR assay. TCRdb re-hosts the immuneACCESS table, in-frame sequences only. Its copies lack some clones; in the studies checked, an unresolved V gene accounts for under half of them, and the cause for the rest is not known. This sample is represented by hundreds of thousands of clones; just over 90% of them were singletons. The ten largest clones represent roughly 1% of the sample. Sequenced here: peripheral blood, sampled on day 0 of MenACWY control vaccination. All receptors come from an adult in good health.

The chain links TRBV3-1 (or the pseudogene TRBV3-2) to TRBJ1-1; no definite D call. The CDR3 is made up of 17 amino acids. The germline CDR1 and CDR2 sequences are LGHDT and YNNKEL (reference sequence). The ends were cut back, 1 base at V and 0 bases at J, with 15 bases in the middle. The CDR3 is CASSQGALIIMNTEAFF. The CDR3, as DNA: TGTGCCAGCAGCCAAGGTGCACTAATCATCATGAACACTGAAGCTTTCTTT.

This clone was seen only once. This chain joins TRBV6-5 and TRBJ1-1, with D hard to call. Trimming removed 5 bases at V and 1 base at J, with 2 bases between. Germline V gene sequence: CDR1 MNHEY, CDR2 SVGAGI. The CDR3 totals 11 residues. The CDR3 nucleotides are TGTGCCAGCAGTCGGAACACTGAAGCTTTCTTT. Protein: CASSRNTEAFF.

J is TRBJ1-4 and V is TRBV5-1, with 7 bases identical to TRBD1. The CDR3 loop spans 16 amino acids. After removal of 4 bases from V and 4 bases from J, the junction contained 10 bases not matched to a gene. Per germline, CDR1 SGHRS and CDR2 YFSETQ. In DNA form, the CDR3 reads TGCGCCAGCAGCGACCAACCGGGACAGAGTAATGAAAAACTGTTTTTT. Its translation: CASSDQPGQSNEKLFF.

The chain employs TRBV10-1 and TRBJ2-7; D may be TRBD1 (5 bases). The CDR3 consists of 13 residues. V lost 3 bases and J lost 4, with 10 bases in between. The germline V gene encodes CDR1 WNHNN and CDR2 SYGVQD (reference sequence). The CDR3 here is CASSEYRQYEQYF. The CDR3 DNA sequence: TGCGCCAGCAGTGAATACAGGCAGTACGAGCAGTACTTC.

The V call is TRBV7-2, the J call TRBJ1-1; tentatively, D is TRBD1 (5 bases). The CDR3 has 15 amino acids. V lost 6 bases and J 0 bases, leaving 14 bases between the germline ends. In germline, CDR1 is SGHTA, CDR2 FQGNSA. The CDR3 spells CASRPREGLNTEAFF. The CDR3, as DNA: TGTGCCAGCAGACCCAGGGAGGGGTTGAACACTGAAGCTTTCTTT.

The genes are TRBV7-8 and TRBJ1-1, with a possible D match to TRBD1 (5 bases). Germline loops: CDR1 SGHVS, CDR2 FQNEAQ. CDR3 length: 14 residues. The V end lost 0 bases, the J end lost 5 bases, and 10 bases lay between the germline ends. The CDR3 DNA reads as TGTGCCAGCAGCTTAGCCCCAGGGCGGACTGAAGCTTTCTTT. This gives the protein CASSLAPGRTEAFF.

This chain joins TRBV5-1 and TRBJ2-7; weak D call: TRBD2 (6 bases). Germline CDR1 SGHRS, CDR2 YFSETQ. This CDR3 has 14 residues. Between the trimmed V and J ends, which lost 4 bases and 2 bases, there was a span of 13 bases. In DNA form, the CDR3 reads TGCGCCAGCAGCCGGGGGACGGAAACCTACGAGCAGTACTTC. Translating gives CASSRGTETYEQYF.

The chain joins TRBV7-3 to TRBJ1-6; the match to TRBD1 covers 10 bases. J lost 10 bases, V lost 6 bases, and 6 bases had no gene match. The CDR3 runs 14 residues. Germline lookup yields CDR1 SGHTA and CDR2 FQGTGA. The DNA of the CDR3 is TGTGCCAGCAGGGAGGGGACAGGGGTCTCACCCCTCCACTTT. Protein sequence: CASREGTGVSPLHF. Filled out from reference TRBV7-3 and TRBJ1-6, the complete variable domain reads GAGVSQTPSNKVTEKGKYVELRCDPISGHTALYWYRQSLGQGPEFLIYFQGTGAADDSGLPNDRFFAVRPEGSVSTLKIQRTERGDSAVYLCASREGTGVSPLHFGNGTRLTVT.

V is TRBV2 and J is TRBJ2-2; 7 bases are a match to TRBD2. The CDR3 is made up of 19 amino acids. Germline lookup yields CDR1 SNHLY and CDR2 FYNNEI. The V segment lost 6 bases and the J segment 0 bases; nucleotides outside the gene matches: 16. CDR3 DNA sequence: TGTGCCAGCAGCCCCGGGCGGGTTAGCGGGTATTCGAACACCGGGGAGCTGTTTTTT. Its translation is CASSPGRVSGYSNTGELFF.

The V gene is TRBV6-1, the J gene TRBJ1-2; TRBD1 matches 9 bases. Trimming cost V 2 bases and J 8 bases; bases outside gene matches: 9. The CDR3 runs 15 residues. CDR1 and CDR2 from the germline V gene are MNHNS and SASEGT. This CDR3 is CASSESGTGNGGYTF. The CDR3 DNA reads as TGTGCCAGCAGTGAATCCGGGACAGGGAACGGCGGCTACACCTTC.

V gene TRBV11-3 combines with J gene TRBJ2-6; no firm D call. V shed 4 bases and J shed 2 bases, with 6 bases lying between them. CDR3 length: 14 residues. The V gene's germline CDR1 is SGHNT and CDR2 YENEEA. CDR3 residues: CASSSAPGANVLTF. CDR3 coding DNA: TGTGCCAGCAGCTCAGCCCCTGGGGCCAACGTCCTGACTTTC.

As regards this clone: One end of the junction does not line up with germline, which may come from a read error. The V and J genes are TRBV6-5 and TRBJ1-1, with D hard to call. The CDR3 is 11 residues long. The germline CDR1 and CDR2 sequences are MNHEY and SVGAGI. The CDR3 loop is CASSLISGPVF. The CDR3 DNA is TGTGCCAGCAGTCTTATCTCTGGGCCCGTCTTT.

This chain's CDR3 is CASSEDYGYTF. CDR3 in DNA: TGTGCCAGTAGCGAAGACTATGGCTACACCTTC. This chain links TRBV19 with TRBJ1-2; D unclear. This CDR3 spans 11 amino acids. V dropped 6 bases and J dropped 3 bases, with 5 bases sitting between them. CDR1 and CDR2 from the germline V gene are LNHDA and SQIVND (reference sequence).

Only one count was recorded for this clone. This chain joins TRBV10-3 and TRBJ2-1; the match to TRBD2 covers 13 bases. V trimming: 3 bases; J trimming: 5 bases; junction bases outside the gene matches: 7. The CDR3 has 17 residues. CDR1 and CDR2 (germline): ENHRY, SYGVKD. The CDR3 nucleotides read TGTGCCATCAGTGATACTAGCGGGGGGGCGAGGGACAATGAGCAGTTCTTC. Protein: CAISDTSGGARDNEQFF.

V gene TRBV6-4 combines with J gene TRBJ2-5, with TRBD2 matching 9 bases. After removal of 4 bases from V and 2 bases from J, the junction contained 5 bases not matched to a gene. The germline gives CDR1 MRHNA, CDR2 SNTAGT. The CDR3 has 15 amino acids. CDR3 sequence (DNA): TGTGCCAGCAGTGTTCATAGCGGGGGACAAGAGACCCAGTACTTC. Amino acids: CASSVHSGGQETQYF.

The J gene is TRBJ1-1, the V gene TRBV2; perhaps TRBD1 as D (6 bases). The V end lost 8 bases, the J end lost 1 base, and 8 bases lay between the germline ends. The germline V gene has CDR1 SNHLY and CDR2 FYNNEI. The CDR3 totals 12 residues. The CDR3 DNA sequence: TGTGCCAGCGACAGGACGAACACTGAAGCTTTCTTT. As protein: CASDRTNTEAFF. Together with reference TRBV2 and TRBJ1-1, the CDR3 gives the full variable domain: EPEVTQTPSHQVTQMGQEVILRCVPISNHLYFYWYRQILGQKVEFLVSFYNNEISEKSEIFDDQFSVERPDGSNFTLKIRSTKLEDSAMYFCASDRTNTEAFFGQGTRLTVV.

The chain has TRBV18 and TRBJ1-3; the match to TRBD1 covers 9 bases. This CDR3 has 13 amino acids. Losses at the gene ends were 8 bases for V and 2 bases for J; bases not matched to a gene: 1. In germline, CDR1 is KGHSH, CDR2 LQKENI. The CDR3 reads CASRTGAGNTIYF. The CDR3 region has the DNA TGTGCCAGCAGGACAGGGGCTGGAAACACCATATATTTT.